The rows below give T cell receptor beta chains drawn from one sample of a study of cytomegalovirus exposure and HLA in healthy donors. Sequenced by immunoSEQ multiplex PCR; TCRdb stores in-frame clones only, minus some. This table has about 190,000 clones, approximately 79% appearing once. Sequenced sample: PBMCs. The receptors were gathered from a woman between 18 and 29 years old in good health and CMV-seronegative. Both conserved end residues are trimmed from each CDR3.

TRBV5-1,ASSLVPTGATDTQY
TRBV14,ASSQDLGLVSPYNEQF
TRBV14,ASSQVGAALYGYT
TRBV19,ASSREAQVGSYEQY
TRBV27,ATSAWGGQETQY
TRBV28,ASSRSGSINEQF
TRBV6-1,ASSERGLAGSTDTQY
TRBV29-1,SVSSGRAGDTQY
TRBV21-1,ASMESNEQY
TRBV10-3,AISESPSTGSNQPQH
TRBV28,RTGANTEAF
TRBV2,ASGGGLTGELF
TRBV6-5,ASSYLYRGLAEQY
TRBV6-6,ASSNHLGQNNSPLH
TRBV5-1,ASSLEVTANTEAF
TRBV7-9,ASSGRTGIFLENTEAF
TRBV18,ASSPTSGVQY
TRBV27,ASSFQGQGGSYEQY
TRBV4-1,ASSQVPRGRSMTDTQY
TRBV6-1,ASSEVDAGAIGYNEQF
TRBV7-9,SSRLFELAQY
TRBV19,ASSIEGALAKNIQY
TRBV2,ASSGDRTGAYEQY
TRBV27,ASSLLVSNQPQH
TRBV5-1,ASSLRAGGTTNEKLF
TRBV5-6,ASSLGPRGYEQF
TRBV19,ASTSGQGDDYGYT
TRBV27,ASSAQQGTDLSSYNSPLH
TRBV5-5,ASSPGGDTPQETQY
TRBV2,ASSGPGQKYPEY
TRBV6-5,ASGSEQY
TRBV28,ASSFPPSGGTGELF
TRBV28,ASSQPQGADTQY
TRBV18,ASSQPGTNSYEQY
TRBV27,ASRDSGFSGGAGANVLT
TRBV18,ASSQQQGMNTEAF
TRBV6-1,ASSAYQGRETQY
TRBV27,ASSLGTGYPYEQY
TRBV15,ATSRDGQNTEAF
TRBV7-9,SSRSFMNTEAF
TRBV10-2,ASSITGGSGNTIY
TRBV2,ASSARGLDYGYT
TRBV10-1,ASSEAGFNTEAF
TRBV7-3,ASSPSGGIGNTIY
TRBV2,ASSSRRVRRAGGADTQY
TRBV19,ASSIRDRAPDTQY
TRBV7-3,ASSLGGSLGYEQF
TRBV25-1,ASSELGEGYSGNTIY
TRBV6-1,ASSESAKQEQY
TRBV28,ASSLFLSGHGYT
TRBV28,ASRGGGLLLNTEAF
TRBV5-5,ASSSQGSNTGELF
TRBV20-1,SASHGDEQF
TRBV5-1,ASSGRGGGAYEQY
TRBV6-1,ASSDMTGGRTEKLF
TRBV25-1,ASTREATNEKLF
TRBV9,ASSVAGTNQPQH
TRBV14,ASSIGTGLTEAF
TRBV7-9,ASSLYAGTSTEAF